These 32 T cell receptor beta chains came from one sample sequenced in a study of response to subunit inactivated influenza vaccine. In TCRdb, the RT-PCR reads were re-called with MiXCR into one record per CDR3 protein. The sample contains hundreds of thousands of distinct CDR3 sequences, more than 15% of which appear only once. Sequencing was performed on CD4+ T cells sorted from PBMCs, taken less than 30 months after vaccination. The receptors were gathered from a man between 50 and 70 years old who received an inactivated influenza vaccine.

The genes are TRBV6-1 and TRBJ2-3; D remains ambiguous. The germline V gene encodes CDR1 MNHNS and CDR2 SASEGT. V shed 7 bases and J shed 4 bases, with 15 bases lying between them. This CDR3 spans 14 amino acids. In nucleotides, the CDR3 is TGTGCCAGCACACTCACCCCCCGATCAGATACGCAGTATTTT. Protein sequence: CASTLTPRSDTQYF.

The table lists this clonotype with many counts. J is TRBJ2-5 and V is TRBV29-1; D gene uncertain. The germline V gene has CDR1 SQVTM and CDR2 ANQGSEA. With 4 bases removed from V and 4 bases from J, the gap between germline ends came to 10 bases. The CDR3 consists of 12 residues. As DNA, the CDR3 is TGCAGCGTTGGCCAGTCAGGAGAGACCCAGTACTTC. Translating gives CSVGQSGETQYF. Combining the CDR3 with reference TRBV29-1 and TRBJ2-5 gives the whole variable domain SAVISQKPSRDICQRGTSLTIQCQVDSQVTMMFWYRQQPGQSLTLIATANQGSEATYESGFVIDKFPISRPNLTFSTLTVSNMSPEDSSIYLCSVGQSGETQYFGPGTRLLVL.

The chain is built from TRBV19 and TRBJ1-2, with no clear D. The CDR3 contains 14 residues. V was clipped by 2 bases and J by 4 bases, with 11 bases between them. CDR1 LNHDA and CDR2 SQIVND come from the germline V gene (reference sequence). The CDR3 DNA reads as TGTGCCAGTAGTATAAGGGCAGGAGCCTATGGCTACACCTTC. Translation: CASSIRAGAYGYTF.

CDR3 bases: TGTGCCAGCAGTTTCCCCCTAGGTCACCCAACCTTTGAGCAGTTCTTC. It is translated as CASSFPLGHPTFEQFF. This sequence joins TRBV2 and TRBJ2-1; D unclear. The germline V and J ends were trimmed by 5 bases and 9 bases, with 23 bases remaining between them. The V gene's germline CDR1 is SNHLY and CDR2 FYNNEI. This CDR3 has 16 amino acids.

Many counts were recorded for this clonotype. The rearrangement links TRBV4-2 to TRBJ2-3, with D possibly TRBD2 on 7 matching bases. Trimming took off 1 base at V and 1 base at J, with 15 bases between the two ends. The CDR3 has 17 residues. Germline V CDR1 and CDR2: LGHNA, YNFKEQ. The CDR3 DNA reads TGTGCCAGCAGCCAAGGAGACGGGGGGCCTGGCACAGATACGCAGTATTTT. Translated, it gives CASSQGDGGPGTDTQYF.

This clonotype occurred a few times. This rearrangement joins TRBV24-1 to TRBJ2-3, with TRBD1 matching 9 bases. The V and J ends lost 3 bases and 2 bases, in that order; junction bases with no gene match: 5. The CDR3 contains 16 residues. The germline V gene encodes CDR1 KGHDR and CDR2 SFDVKD. The CDR3 loop is CATSDTGQGNTDTQYF. CDR3 DNA sequence: TGTGCCACCAGTGATACAGGACAGGGGAACACAGATACGCAGTATTTT.

In its sample, this clonotype was seen a few times. The gene calls are TRBV24-1 and TRBJ2-7; the D is unclear. The V gene lost 4 bases and the J gene lost 2 bases, with 11 bases spanning the gap. The CDR3 is 14 residues long. CDR1 and CDR2 (germline): KGHDR, SFDVKD. The CDR3 DNA is TGTGCCACCAGTGACGGGTGGCCCACCTACGAGCAGTACTTC. It codes for CATSDGWPTYEQYF.

This clonotype was found many times. The chain couples TRBV7-8 to TRBJ1-5, with 7 bases that match TRBD1. V dropped 4 bases and J dropped 4; count of bases not matched to a gene: 4. The V gene's germline CDR1 is SGHVS and CDR2 FQNEAQ. This CDR3 region has 14 residues. CDR3 nucleotide sequence: TGTGCCAGCAGCTCCCCGGGACAGAATCAGCCCCAGCATTTT. As protein: CASSSPGQNQPQHF.

The chain links TRBV15 to TRBJ2-1, with 8 positions matching TRBD1. The CDR3 spans 16 residues. Unmatched junction bases numbered 7, after V lost 0 bases and J lost 6 bases. Germline CDR1 is LNHNV and CDR2 is YYDKDF (reference sequence). The CDR3 nucleotides are TGTGCCACCAGCAGAGATCCCGGACAGGGAGGCAATGAGCAGTTCTTC. Amino acid sequence: CATSRDPGQGGNEQFF.

The CDR3 DNA follows: TGTGCCAGCAGTGAACACAGGGTAGCGAGCTACACCTTC. As protein: CASSEHRVASYTF. The chain recombines TRBV6-1 with TRBJ1-2, with D perhaps TRBD1 (6 bases). The germline V and J ends were trimmed by 2 bases and 9 bases, with 13 bases remaining between them. This CDR3 is 13 amino acids long. CDR1 and CDR2 from the germline V gene are MNHNS and SASEGT.

V and J are TRBV28 and TRBJ2-3; D gene unclear. The CDR3 is made up of 14 amino acids. V lost 5 bases to trimming and J lost 4 bases, with 13 bases between them. Germline values: CDR1 MDHEN, CDR2 SYDVKM. The CDR3: CASSRLDLPDTQYF. The DNA for the CDR3 is TGTGCCAGCAGTAGGCTAGATCTTCCAGATACGCAGTATTTT.

This clonotype was picked up a small number of times. The CDR3 region has the DNA TGTGCCTGGAGTGGAGAACAGGGAGTCCAGTACTTC. Amino acid sequence: CAWSGEQGVQYF. V is TRBV30 and J is TRBJ2-7, with D perhaps matching TRBD1 (6 bases). Germline CDR1 GTSNPN, CDR2 SVGIG (reference sequence). V lost 1 base and J 10 bases, leaving 14 bases between the germline ends. The CDR3 covers 12 residues.

The sample holds a few counts of this clonotype. The chain joins TRBV4-2 to TRBJ2-3; 7 nucleotides line up with TRBD2. CDR3 length: 19 residues. With 0 bases clipped from V and 2 bases from J, the junction kept 14 bases outside the gene matches. Germline CDR1 LGHNA, CDR2 YNFKEQ. The CDR3 spells CASSQDAPSWREPTDTQYF. CDR3 bases: TGTGCCAGCAGCCAAGACGCGCCCTCATGGCGGGAGCCCACAGATACGCAGTATTTT.

The chain is built from TRBV7-2 and TRBJ2-1; tentative D call: TRBD1 (6 bases). Germline V lookup: CDR1 SGHTA, CDR2 FQGNSA. Trimming shortened V by 6 bases and J by 6 bases, and 18 bases separated the two germline ends. The CDR3 is 15 residues long. CDR3 loop: CASRLQGRVGNEQFF. The CDR3 coding sequence is TGTGCCAGCAGGTTACAGGGTCGAGTGGGCAATGAGCAGTTCTTC. Full variable domain (missing parts from reference TRBV7-2 and TRBJ2-1): GAGVSQSPSNKVTEKGKDVELRCDPISGHTALYWYRQSLGQGLEFLIYFQGNSAPDKSGLPSDRFSAERTGGSVSTLTIQRTQQEDSAVYLCASRLQGRVGNEQFFGPGTRLTVL.

The V gene is TRBV5-1, the J gene TRBJ1-5, with 7 bases identical to TRBD1. The CDR3 has 13 amino acids. The germline V gene has CDR1 SGHRS and CDR2 YFSETQ. With V trimmed by 4 bases and J by 7 bases, 5 bases remained unmatched. The CDR3 here is CASSLTGLQPQHF. In DNA, the CDR3 is TGCGCCAGCAGCCTGACAGGGCTACAGCCCCAGCATTTT.

As regards this clonotype: One junction end does not reproduce the germline sequence, and a read error may be involved. The chain is built from TRBV5-1 and TRBJ1-4; D is unresolved. This CDR3 spans 15 amino acids. Germline CDR1 reads SGHRS; CDR2 reads YFSETQ. CDR3 nucleotide sequence: TGCGCCAGCAGCTTCCGTGCAACAACTAATGAAGAACTGTTTTTT. This codes for CASSFRATTNEELFF.

V gene TRBV11-3 combines with J gene TRBJ2-2; D unresolved. The CDR3 has 14 amino acids. The germline V gene has CDR1 SGHNT and CDR2 YENEEA. The V end lost 0 bases, the J end lost 8 bases, and 10 bases lay between the germline ends. CDR3 sequence (DNA): TGTGCCAGCAGCTTAGATCCCGCTGGGGGGGAGCTGTTTTTT. Encoded protein: CASSLDPAGGELFF.

The rearrangement links TRBV12-3 or TRBV12-4 to TRBJ1-5; D gene ambiguous. The CDR3 consists of 14 residues. With 3 bases removed from V and 0 bases from J, the gap between germline ends came to 6 bases. CDR3 protein: CASSFGYSNQPQHF. The CDR3 region has the DNA TGTGCCAGCAGTTTTGGTTATAGCAATCAGCCCCAGCATTTT.

The chain joins TRBV29-1 to TRBJ2-7; D ambiguous. Trimming stripped 6 bases from V and 4 bases from J, with 10 bases between. Germline CDR1 SQVTM, CDR2 ANQGSEA. The CDR3 has 11 residues. In nucleotides, the CDR3 is TGCAGCGTAGGGAATGGGTACGAGCAGTACTTC. Translation: CSVGNGYEQYF.

Many counts were recorded for this clonotype. The chain uses TRBV3-1 and TRBJ2-3; D is ambiguous. Germline loops: CDR1 LGHDT, CDR2 YNNKEL (reference sequence). The germline V and J ends were trimmed by 5 bases and 2 bases, with 8 bases remaining between them. CDR3 length equals 13 residues. The DNA of the CDR3 is TGTGCCAGCAGCTTCAAAACCACAGATACGCAGTATTTT. Translation: CASSFKTTDTQYF.

This clonotype appeared a few times. The chain couples TRBV7-9 to TRBJ2-3; D is unresolved. CDR3 size: 13 residues. Per the germline V gene, CDR1 is SEHNR and CDR2 is FQNEAQ (reference sequence). The V end lost 0 bases, the J end lost 6 bases, and 7 bases lay between the germline ends. The CDR3 sequence: CASSLAGWDTQYF. CDR3 sequence (DNA): TGTGCCAGCAGCTTAGCGGGATGGGATACGCAGTATTTT.

The rearrangement uses TRBV11-2 and TRBJ2-1; D call uncertain. The CDR3 length is 14 residues. V was shortened by 8 bases and J by 2 bases, with 13 bases between the two germline ends. Germline V gives CDR1 SGHAT, CDR2 FQNNGV. CDR3 in DNA: TGTGCCAGCTCACAAGCAAGGGCCTACAATGAGCAGTTCTTC. Translating it yields CASSQARAYNEQFF.

The chain uses TRBV7-9 and TRBJ2-1; 11 bases match TRBD2. CDR3 size: 16 residues. V dropped 3 bases and J dropped 8; count of bases not matched to a gene: 9. Germline lookup yields CDR1 SEHNR and CDR2 FQNEAQ (reference sequence). CDR3 bases: TGTGCCAGCAGCTTCTATTATAGCGGGGGGGCCGATGAGCAGTTCTTC. Translation gives CASSFYYSGGADEQFF.

The gene calls are TRBV7-9 and TRBJ2-7; tentative D call: TRBD1 (7 bases). Trimming took off 5 bases at V and 5 bases at J, with 22 bases between the two ends. This CDR3 is 16 amino acids long. The germline V gene has CDR1 SEHNR and CDR2 FQNEAQ (reference sequence). The CDR3 DNA sequence: TGTGCCAGCAGCGCCCACGGCGGGACAGCAATCCACGAGCAGTACTTC. This encodes CASSAHGGTAIHEQYF.

The chain employs TRBV28 and TRBJ2-1; TRBD1 matches at 7 bases. With V trimmed by 1 base and J by 4 bases, 4 bases remained unmatched. Looked up from germline, CDR1 is MDHEN and CDR2 is SYDVKM. CDR3 size: 15 residues. CDR3 region: CASSLLRGQYNEQFF. The DNA for the CDR3 is TGTGCCAGCAGTTTATTAAGGGGACAGTACAATGAGCAGTTCTTC.

This clonotype has more than one count but fewer than ten. The chain couples TRBV7-8 to TRBJ2-7; D possibly corresponds to TRBD2 (5 bases). The CDR3 length is 14 residues. V lost 1 base to trimming and J lost 2 bases, with 9 bases between them. In germline, CDR1 is SGHVS, CDR2 FQNEAQ. As DNA, the CDR3 is TGTGCCAGCAGCTTAGGCCCTAGCCCCTACGAGCAGTACTTC. Its translation is CASSLGPSPYEQYF.

The chain is built from TRBV2 and TRBJ1-2, with TRBD1 as a possible D gene (6 bases). V was trimmed by 4 bases and J by 5 bases, leaving 14 bases between them. The CDR3 runs 14 residues. CDR1 and CDR2 (germline): SNHLY, FYNNEI. CDR3 sequence: CASSVLIGQYGYTF. In nucleotides, the CDR3 is TGTGCCAGCAGTGTTTTAATCGGACAGTATGGCTACACCTTC. Full variable domain (missing parts from reference TRBV2 and TRBJ1-2): EPEVTQTPSHQVTQMGQEVILRCVPISNHLYFYWYRQILGQKVEFLVSFYNNEISEKSEIFDDQFSVERPDGSNFTLKIRSTKLEDSAMYFCASSVLIGQYGYTFGSGTRLTVV.

This clonotype was seen repeatedly, ten times or more. The V call is TRBV29-1, the J call TRBJ2-1; TRBD1 aligns across 7 bases. The length of the CDR3 is 11 residues. CDR1 is SQVTM and CDR2 is ANQGSEA in the germline V gene. V lost 7 bases and J lost 6; bases outside the gene matches: 3. The CDR3 DNA reads TGCAGCGCGGGACAGCGCAATGAGCAGTTCTTC. It translates to CSAGQRNEQFF.

This clonotype was seen a few times. The chain carries TRBV10-3 and TRBJ2-7, with 8 bases that match TRBD2. Germline V CDR1 and CDR2: ENHRY, SYGVKD. The CDR3 has 15 amino acids. V gave up 4 bases and J gave up 3 bases; unmatched junction bases: 8. CDR3: CAISATSVQNYEQYF. CDR3 nucleotide sequence: TGTGCCATCAGTGCGACTAGCGTGCAGAACTACGAGCAGTACTTC.

This clonotype was seen a few times. The rearrangement joins TRBV6-1 to TRBJ1-5, with 8 nucleotides matching TRBD1. The CDR3 is made up of 13 amino acids. With 6 bases clipped from V and 4 bases from J, the junction kept 2 bases outside the gene matches. Germline V gene data show CDR1 as MNHNS and CDR2 as SASEGT. The CDR3 loop reads CASRTGVNQPQHF. CDR3 DNA: TGTGCCAGCAGGACAGGGGTGAATCAGCCCCAGCATTTT.

The rearrangement joins TRBV7-9 to TRBJ2-1; weak D call: TRBD2 (5 bases). This CDR3 comprises 16 residues. Germline V gene data show CDR1 as SEHNR and CDR2 as FQNEAQ (reference sequence). Trimming removed 5 bases from V and 0 bases from J, with 14 bases in between. The CDR3 sequence is CASSHSRRSSYNEQFF. The DNA for the CDR3 is TGTGCCAGCAGCCATTCAAGGAGGAGCTCCTACAATGAGCAGTTCTTC. Full variable domain (rest looked up from reference TRBV7-9 and TRBJ2-1): DTGVSQNPRHKITKRGQNVTFRCDPISEHNRLYWYRQTLGQGPEFLTYFQNEAQLEKSRLLSDRFSAERPKGSFSTLEIQRTEQGDSAMYLCASSHSRRSSYNEQFFGPGTRLTVL.

V and J are TRBV20-1 and TRBJ2-3, with TRBD2 matching 9 bases. CDR1 and CDR2 (germline): DFQATT, SNEGSKA (reference sequence). J was trimmed by 2 bases and V by 3 bases; bases with no gene match: 3. The CDR3 consists of 14 residues. The DNA for the CDR3 is TGCAGTGCTAGTCTAGCGGGGAACACAGATACGCAGTATTTT. It yields the protein CSASLAGNTDTQYF.